This TCR beta chain is drawn from a study of blood T cells in healthy people across ages. Study-wide results and caveats: Unknown donor CMV status possibly confounded expanded clonotype changes.

Caucasian, healthy and from Russia, the donors were aged between about 6 and 90. The authors drew around 9.3 milliliters of peripheral blood from each donor. Each sample gave at least 7 million isolated PBMCs. CDR3 length: 13 residues. V lost 6 bases, J lost 7 bases, and 16 bases lay in between. Primers used in a second PCR of roughly 7 to 12 cycles were a sample-barcoded 5' primer and a J-beta primer mix. One entry per CDR3 protein, called by TCRdb with MiXCR from the 5' RACE reads. The data show roughly 700,000 distinct CDR3 sequences, with around 45% seen just once and around 32% held by the top ten. Concerning this clonotype: The antigen remains undetermined.

This receptor was taken from a woman between 55 and 75 years old in good health. V usage is TRBV12-3 or TRBV12-4 and J usage is TRBJ2-7; D might be TRBD1 (6 bases). Specimen: blood. CDR3 nucleotides: TGTGCCAGCAGGCCTGGACAGAGCTGGGAGCAGTACTTC. This codes for CASRPGQSWEQYF.